Shown below are 31 T cell receptor beta chains from a single sample sequenced in a study of PD-L1 blockade in urothelial cancer. Repertoires were generated with immunoSEQ multiplex PCR, while TCRdb's copy carries only in-frame clones and drops some. Among some 35,000 clones listed, roughly a third were seen once. The sample consisted of tumor tissue, taken before atezolizumab (anti-PD-L1) treatment. The receptors come from a man in his sixties with urothelial cancer.

This clone has a handful of counts. The chain has TRBV7-6 and TRBJ1-1, with TRBD1 matching 7 bases. This CDR3 spans 16 amino acids. The ends lost 3 bases at V and 4 bases at J; junction bases unmatched: 11. Germline CDR1 reads SGHVS; CDR2 reads FNYEAQ. CDR3 coding DNA: TGTGCCAGCAGCTTGGAAGGGGGCAGGGTTGGCACTGAAGCTTTCTTT. As protein: CASSLEGGRVGTEAFF.

The CDR3 spells CASSPTSGGLIDTQYF. DNA for the CDR3: TGTGCCAGCAGCCCAACTAGCGGGGGCCTCATAGATACGCAGTATTTT. This chain connects TRBV7-6 to TRBJ2-3; 11 nucleotides align to TRBD2. The trim removed 5 bases at V and 5 bases at J, leaving 9 bases unmatched. The CDR3 runs 16 residues. Per the germline V gene, CDR1 is SGHVS and CDR2 is FNYEAQ.

V is TRBV30 and J is TRBJ1-6, with a tentative D call TRBD1 (6 bases). The CDR3 has 15 residues. Germline V gene data show CDR1 as GTSNPN and CDR2 as SVGIG (reference sequence). V gave up 0 bases and J gave up 1 base, with 7 bases separating them. The CDR3 DNA is TGTGCCTGGAGTGTAGGGGGGTCCTATAATTCACCCCTCCACTTT. This codes for CAWSVGGSYNSPLHF.

This clone was picked up one time. The V and J genes are TRBV19 and TRBJ1-4; the match to TRBD1 covers 8 bases. Per germline, CDR1 LNHDA and CDR2 SQIVND (reference sequence). The CDR3 has 13 residues. The J segment lost 10 bases and the V segment lost 9 bases, leaving 10 bases of the junction unmatched. CDR3 in DNA: TGTGCCAGCCGTGACAGGGGAATAGGAAAACTGTTTTTT. Residues: CASRDRGIGKLFF.

This clone was observed a handful of times. The rearrangement joins TRBV6-8 to TRBJ2-1; possible D gene TRBD2, 6 bases. V was clipped by 4 bases and J by 8 bases, with 21 bases between them. Germline V gives CDR1 MNHGY, CDR2 SAAAGT. The CDR3 loop spans 16 amino acids. DNA for the CDR3: TGTGCCAGCAGTTCACTAAACGGGGGATTGACCGATGAGCAGTTCTTC. Amino acids: CASSSLNGGLTDEQFF.

This clone was observed at least ten times. V is TRBV11-3 and J is TRBJ1-2, with D tentatively TRBD1 (5 bases). This CDR3 has 14 residues. The ends were cut back, 1 base at V and 7 bases at J, with 13 bases in the middle. Germline V gives CDR1 SGHNT, CDR2 YENEEA. CDR3 region: CASSLVGDEGGYTF. The CDR3 region has the DNA TGTGCCAGCAGCTTAGTTGGGGACGAGGGTGGCTACACCTTC.

This clone appeared a few times. This rearrangement joins TRBV7-5 to TRBJ2-5; the listed D gene, TRBD2, was not tested against the DNA. TRBV7-5 is shown as a pseudogene. This CDR3 has 15 residues. Here the CDR3 reads CASSRTSGLQETQYF. The DNA of the CDR3 is TGTGCCAGCAGCCGGACTAGCGGGCTCCAAGAGACCCAGTACTTC.

This chain uses TRBV29-1 with TRBJ2-1; no firm D call. Germline loops: CDR1 SQVTM, CDR2 ANQGSEA. The CDR3 is made up of 13 amino acids. This chain's CDR3 is CSHDSGRYNEQFF. The CDR3 DNA sequence: TGCAGTCATGATTCTGGCAGATACAATGAGCAGTTCTTC.

This clone occurred a few times. The chain is built from TRBV6-7 and TRBJ2-4; perhaps TRBD1 as D (5 bases). TRBV6-7 is an ORF, and what it does is uncertain. The CDR3 length is 18 residues. The V and J ends lost 2 bases and 0 bases respectively, with 17 bases between them. The CDR3 region has the DNA TGTGCCAGCAGTTACGCTAGAGGCAGGGCCCTAGCCAAAAACATTCAGTACTTC. Translated, it gives CASSYARGRALAKNIQYF.

The sample holds a few counts of this clone. This chain links TRBV10-3 with TRBJ1-1, with 9 bases that match TRBD1. With 0 bases clipped from V and 1 base from J, the junction kept 0 bases outside the gene matches. In germline, CDR1 is ENHRY, CDR2 SYGVKD. The CDR3 is 15 amino acids. The CDR3 nucleotides are TGTGCCATCAGTGAGTCGGGACAGGGGAACACTGAAGCTTTCTTT. It specifies CAISESGQGNTEAFF.

V and J are TRBV18 and TRBJ1-3; D is ambiguous. The V end lost 8 bases, the J end lost 1 base, and 15 bases lay between the germline ends. The germline gives CDR1 KGHSH, CDR2 LQKENI. This CDR3 is built from 15 residues. The CDR3 region is CASQASRLSGNTIYF. The CDR3 nucleotides read TGTGCCAGCCAAGCAAGCAGGCTTTCTGGAAACACCATATATTTT. The variable domain in full, completed from reference TRBV18 and TRBJ1-3, reads NAGVMQNPRHLVRRRGQEARLRCSPMKGHSHVYWYRQLPEEGLKFMVYLQKENIIDESGMPKERFSAEFPKEGPSILRIQQVVRGDSAAYFCASQASRLSGNTIYFGEGSWLTVV.

Concerning this clone: The germline gene is not matched at one end of the junction; a read error may be the cause. There is an ambiguous or unread base here, so the residue it gives is written X. The rearrangement links TRBV12-5 to TRBJ2-5; maybe TRBD1 (6 bases). The CDR3 is made up of 13 amino acids. Germline V CDR1 and CDR2: LGHNT, FRNRAP. The CDR3 coding sequence is TGTGCTAGTGGTCGGGACACCCAAGAGACCCARTACTTC. Protein sequence: CASGRDTQETXYF. The complete CDR3 reads CASGRDTQETQYF.

J is TRBJ2-1 and V is TRBV6-8; D is uncertain. The CDR3 is 17 amino acids. Germline-derived CDR1 and CDR2 are MNHGY and SAAAGT. With 0 bases removed from V and 4 bases from J, the gap between germline ends came to 16 bases. The DNA for the CDR3 is TGTGCCAGCAGTTACTCTTACCTTCGTCTAACATACAATGAGCAGTTCTTC. Amino acids: CASSYSYLRLTYNEQFF.

This clone was picked up a small number of times. The rearrangement uses TRBV30 and TRBJ1-4; 7 bases are a match to TRBD1. Looked up from germline, CDR1 is GTSNPN and CDR2 is SVGIG (reference sequence). The CDR3 runs 16 residues. V was pared by 1 base and J by 0 bases, with 5 bases of the junction left unmatched. In nucleotides, the CDR3 is TGTGCCTGGAGTGCCGGACAGGTCGCAACTAATGAAAAACTGTTTTTT. It is translated as CAWSAGQVATNEKLFF.

This clone appeared a few times. The chain links TRBV6-8 to TRBJ2-2; D uncertain. The germline V gene has CDR1 MNHGY and CDR2 SAAAGT. V was clipped by 5 bases and J by 1 base, with 5 bases between them. The CDR3 loop spans 13 amino acids. CDR3: CASSNENTGELFF. For the CDR3, the DNA is TGTGCCAGCAGTAATGAGAACACCGGGGAGCTGTTTTTT.

V and J are TRBV5-1 and TRBJ2-5; D perhaps matches TRBD2 (5 bases). The CDR3 covers 14 residues. Trimming took 1 base from V and 7 from J, leaving 14 bases between them. Germline assignment: CDR1 SGHRS and CDR2 YFSETQ. The CDR3: CASSLLNVAGTQYF. Here the CDR3 DNA reads TGCGCCAGCAGCTTGCTAAACGTGGCGGGGACCCAGTACTTC.

This clone has more than one count but fewer than ten. The chain links TRBV19 to TRBJ2-2, with a tentative D call TRBD1 (5 bases). V lost 6 bases and J lost 1, with 12 bases in between. Germline CDR1 LNHDA, CDR2 SQIVND (reference sequence). The CDR3 is 15 amino acids. CDR3 region: CASSRTGQNTGELFF. The DNA for the CDR3 is TGTGCCAGTAGCAGGACCGGACAGAACACCGGGGAGCTGTTTTTT.

This clone was found a few times. The genes are TRBV30 and TRBJ1-5; a weak D match, TRBD1 (6 bases). Germline CDR1 and CDR2: GTSNPN and SVGIG (reference sequence). The CDR3 is 15 amino acids. With 3 bases removed from V and 4 bases from J, the gap between germline ends came to 16 bases. The CDR3 loop reads CAWSGTSGANQPQHF. Written as DNA, the CDR3 is TGTGCCTGGAGCGGTACTTCGGGGGCTAATCAGCCCCAGCATTTT.

In its sample, this clone was seen a few times. This rearrangement joins TRBV28 to TRBJ1-5, with a weak D call TRBD1 (6 bases). Trimming stripped 6 bases from V and 7 bases from J, with 19 bases between. The CDR3 runs to 15 residues. CDR1 and CDR2 (germline): MDHEN, SYDVKM. For the CDR3, the DNA is TGTGCCAGCAGCTACGCGACAGGCCACGGCCAGCCCCAGCATTTT. Encoded protein: CASSYATGHGQPQHF.

Worth noting for this clone: A junction end diverges from the germline sequence, so it may reflect a read error. The V gene is TRBV23-1, the J gene TRBJ1-6; 10 bases are shared with TRBD1. TRBV23-1 is an ORF, and what it does is uncertain. The CDR3 loop spans 19 amino acids. The CDR3 spells CASSRGQGPLSSYNSLLHF. The CDR3 nucleotides read TGCGCCAGCAGTCGGGGACAGGGGCCTCTCAGCTCCTATAATTCACTCCTCCACTTT.

The chain carries TRBV19 and TRBJ2-1, with 12 bases fitting TRBD2. In germline, CDR1 is LNHDA, CDR2 SQIVND (reference sequence). The CDR3 runs to 15 residues. V shed 4 bases, J shed 9 bases, and the junction held 7 bases outside the gene matches. The CDR3 nucleotides are TGTGCCAGTAGTACGAGGACTAGCGGGACGGGTGAGCAGTTCTTC. This gives the protein CASSTRTSGTGEQFF.

This chain connects TRBV30 to TRBJ2-2; maybe TRBD2 (6 bases). CDR3 length equals 15 residues. Per the germline V gene, CDR1 is GTSNPN and CDR2 is SVGIG (reference sequence). The V end was cut by 6 bases, the J end by 2 bases, with 16 bases between. The CDR3 region has the DNA TGTGCCTGTTCACCGGGACTGATAAACACCGGGGAGCTGTTTTTT. Its protein is CACSPGLINTGELFF.

The chain employs TRBV19 and TRBJ2-2; 8 positions agree with TRBD2. Per germline, CDR1 LNHDA and CDR2 SQIVND (reference sequence). The CDR3 has 14 amino acids. The V and J ends lost 5 bases and 4 bases, in that order; junction bases with no gene match: 3. As DNA, the CDR3 is TGTGCCAGTAGTGTGACTAGCGCCACCGGGGAGCTGTTTTTT. This gives the protein CASSVTSATGELFF.

The genes are TRBV28 and TRBJ1-4, with D possibly being TRBD1 (5 bases). Per the germline V gene, CDR1 is MDHEN and CDR2 is SYDVKM. V lost 2 bases and J lost 2, with 24 bases in between. This CDR3 is 20 amino acids long. This CDR3 is CASSLRWQGLEARTNEKLFF. CDR3 nucleotide sequence: TGTGCCAGCAGTTTAAGGTGGCAGGGCCTCGAGGCACGCACTAATGAAAAACTGTTTTTT.

V gene TRBV18 combines with J gene TRBJ2-7; D not resolved. Germline lookup yields CDR1 KGHSH and CDR2 LQKENI. Trimming shortened V by 6 bases and J by 1 base, and 13 bases separated the two germline ends. The CDR3 loop spans 14 amino acids. CDR3 sequence (DNA): TGTGCCAGCTCCCTCTCTGATAATTCCTACGAGCAGTACTTC. Protein: CASSLSDNSYEQYF.

The chain couples TRBV11-3 to TRBJ2-7; 8 positions match TRBD1. Germline V gene data show CDR1 as SGHNT and CDR2 as YENEEA. The CDR3 contains 15 residues. V shed 1 base, J shed 1 base, and the junction held 3 bases outside the gene matches. In DNA form, the CDR3 reads TGTGCCAGCAGCTTAGTGCAGGGGGCGTCCTACGAGCAGTACTTC. Translation: CASSLVQGASYEQYF.

This clone was observed a single time. The J gene is TRBJ1-3, the V gene TRBV28, with D perhaps matching TRBD1 (6 bases). The V end was cut by 3 bases, the J end by 4 bases, with 16 bases between. The CDR3 is 16 amino acids. Germline assignment: CDR1 MDHEN and CDR2 SYDVKM. CDR3 bases: TGTGCCAGCAGTTTTGGTACAGGGAGGGCGGGAAACACCATATATTTT. Translated: CASSFGTGRAGNTIYF.

This clone was observed a single time. The V call is TRBV18, the J call TRBJ1-1; D is unclear. CDR1 KGHSH and CDR2 LQKENI come from the germline V gene. The CDR3 sequence is 15 residues long. V lost 3 bases and J lost 2, with 13 bases in between. CDR3 residues: CASSPENGGNTEAFF. In nucleotides, the CDR3 is TGTGCCAGCTCACCCGAGAACGGTGGCAACACTGAAGCTTTCTTT.

This clone was found many times. The genes are TRBV11-3 and TRBJ2-1, with 16 bases identical to TRBD2. CDR1 and CDR2 from the germline V gene are SGHNT and YENEEA. V lost 5 bases to trimming and J lost 4 bases; unmatched junction nucleotides: 2. The CDR3 runs 16 residues. CDR3 bases: TGTGCCAGCAGCGCGGGACTAGCGGGAGGGTACAATGAGCAGTTCTTC. Amino acids: CASSAGLAGGYNEQFF.

The chain links TRBV19 to TRBJ2-7; 11 bases fit TRBD2. Germline CDR1 LNHDA, CDR2 SQIVND (reference sequence). This CDR3 is 15 amino acids long. The J segment lost 5 bases and the V segment lost 5 bases, leaving 8 bases of the junction unmatched. The CDR3 here is CASSGPTSGSHEQYF. The CDR3 region has the DNA TGTGCCAGTAGTGGGCCTACTAGCGGGAGCCACGAGCAGTACTTC.

This clone was picked up a small number of times. The V and J genes are TRBV18 and TRBJ2-3, with TRBD1 matching over 12 bases. CDR3 length: 18 amino acids. Trimming took 3 bases from V and 3 from J; bases not matched to a gene: 10. Germline lookup yields CDR1 KGHSH and CDR2 LQKENI. The CDR3 DNA follows: TGTGCCAGCTCACCGCCGGGGACAGGGGGCGGGAGTACAGATACGCAGTATTTT. Its translation: CASSPPGTGGGSTDTQYF.